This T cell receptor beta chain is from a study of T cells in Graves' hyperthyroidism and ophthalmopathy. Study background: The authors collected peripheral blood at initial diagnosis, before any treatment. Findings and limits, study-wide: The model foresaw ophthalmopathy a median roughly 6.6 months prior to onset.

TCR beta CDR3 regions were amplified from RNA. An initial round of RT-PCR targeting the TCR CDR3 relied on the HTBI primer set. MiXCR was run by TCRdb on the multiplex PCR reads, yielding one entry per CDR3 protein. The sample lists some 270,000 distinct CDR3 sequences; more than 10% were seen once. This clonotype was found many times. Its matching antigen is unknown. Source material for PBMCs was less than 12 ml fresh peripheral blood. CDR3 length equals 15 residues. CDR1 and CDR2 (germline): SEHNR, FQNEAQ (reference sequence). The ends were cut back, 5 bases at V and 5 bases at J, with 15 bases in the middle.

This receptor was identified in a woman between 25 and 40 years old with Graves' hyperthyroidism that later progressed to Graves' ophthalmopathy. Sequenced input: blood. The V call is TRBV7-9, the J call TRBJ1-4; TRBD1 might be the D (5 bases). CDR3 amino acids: CASSRMAGPNEKLFF. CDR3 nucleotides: TGTGCCAGCAGCAGGATGGCGGGGCCAAATGAAAAACTGTTTTTT.